Only a few counts were recorded for the clone carrying this T cell receptor beta chain. This entry comes from a study of blood T cell repertoires in COVID-19. Turning to the study itself: There were acute and convalescent COVID-19 samples, and they came from the United States, Italy and Spain. T cells, B-cell-depleted T cells, or PBMCs supplied cDNA or gDNA.

The CDR3 covers 13 residues. Germline V gives CDR1 GTSNPN, CDR2 SVGIG (reference sequence). V was shortened by 1 base and J by 5 bases, with 6 bases between the two germline ends. Original processing methods: Scientists estimated how many nucleated cells there were by amplifying reference gene primers. Assay used: immunoSEQ multiplex PCR; TCRdb lists only in-frame clones, some missing. The V and J calls and clone size come from that table; D and trimming were worked out from the DNA. The table shows approximately 300,000 clones, with about 89% occurring only once. The sequenced sample consisted of peripheral blood. V usage is TRBV30 and J usage is TRBJ1-6; D ambiguous. The origin of this receptor is a man aged 25 to 40 with acute or convalescent COVID-19. The DNA of the CDR3 is TGTGCCTGGAGTGGCGGCAATAATTCACCCCTCCACTTT. It translates to CAWSGGNNSPLHF.